This TCR beta chain derives from a study of blood T cell repertoires in COVID-19 (TCRdb year 2020). Context from the whole study: Collaborator samples came from the United States, Italy and Spain and covered acute and convalescent phases of COVID-19. Where available, HLA class I and class II types were taken from metadata supplied by the sample provider and were not determined by assay-based typing. A freely available public database, intended as a resource for researchers studying the immune response to SARS-CoV-2, is where the repertoires were released. The samples were drawn from two sources: the first 160 participants of the ongoing ImmuneRACE study, and about 1,300 subjects contributed by 6 global collaborators. The material from the prospective study consisted of cDNA or gDNA derived from T cells, B-cell-depleted T cells, or PBMCs. Deeply sampled blood TCRbeta repertoires from subjects exposed to, actively infected with, or recovered from COVID-19 were included in the dataset. A de-identified subject ID, COVID-19 status, age in years and sex were almost always included in the sample metadata. General findings and caveats noted by the study authors: The amount of clinical and demographic metadata varied by source and participant and was provided uncurated.

The CDR3 contains 16 residues, cysteine and phenylalanine counted. Only the CDR3 part of the read is kept: 48 bases, read in frame from the first base. At the junction V is shortened by 1 base and J by 7 bases; bases outside the gene matches: 10. The germline V gene encodes CDR1 KGHSH and CDR2 LQKENI. In Seattle, one collaborating source enrolled patients while the infection was active and tracked those patients longitudinally over the course of disease. Each collaborating institution followed its own protocols to collect whole blood in K2EDTA tubes. For TCRbeta analysis, collaborators shipped samples as frozen whole blood, isolated PBMCs, or DNA extracted from either of those sample types. Regarding this clone: Its antigen is unknown. No per-base quality is available; no much larger clone lies one base away.

The immunoSEQ Assay, a bias-controlled multiplex PCR, was used to amplify TCRbeta CDR3 regions from genomic DNA. The study's own analysis went as follows. Within the assay, amplification of reference gene primers was used to estimate how many nucleated cells each sample contained. To quantify the absolute abundance of each unique TCRbeta CDR3 rearrangement, sequence reads were collapsed and filtered. For each sample, productive Simpson clonality was calculated by taking the square root of Simpson's diversity index across productive rearrangements. In its TCRdb copy, this immuneACCESS table keeps in-frame sequences only and misses some clones. Where compared with another copy, unresolved V genes explain less than half of these, and the others have no known cause. That table is the source of V, J and clone size, and D and trimming were worked out from the DNA. The sample data list fewer than 200,000 clones, and approximately 86% of these were observed just once. The ten largest clones represent over 2% of the sample.

The TCR originated in a woman older than 75 with COVID-19, enrolled during active disease. Sequences were obtained from peripheral blood. The rearrangement combines TRBV18 with TRBJ1-5; TRBD1 matches 7 bases in the middle. The CDR3 protein: CASSPLDTGAEQPQHF. DNA sequence: TGTGCCAGCTCACCACTGGATACAGGGGCCGAACAGCCCCAGCATTTT.